This TCR beta chain was found in a study of regulatory T cells in long-lasting Graves disease (dated by TCRdb to 2020 to 2023). For context, the study as a whole: Newly diagnosed Graves' disease patients had taken antithyroid drugs for less than 3 months. Peripheral blood TCR sequencing and RNA sequencing compared persistent Graves' disease patients with newly diagnosed Graves' disease patients. The study was conducted in China and was registered as a clinical trial. A total of about 33 samples underwent TCR sequencing, from some 13 patients with persistent Graves' disease and 20 or so patients with newly diagnosed Graves' disease. What the study reported, not specific to this receptor: Because the primary lesion, thyroid tissue, could not be accessed, the study looked at peripheral blood alone. Sequencing and analysis were restricted to the TCR beta chain. As a limitation, the authors acknowledged that the small sample size may reduce accuracy. Persistent disease showed preferential use of TRBV28, TRBJ1-2 and TRBJ2-5, whereas newly diagnosed disease favored TRBV20-1 and TRBJ2-1. Persistent patients shared more public clonotypes among themselves (under 3,000) than newly diagnosed patients did (more than 850). Lower TCR Shannon entropy and fewer highly expanded clones were observed in persistent Graves' disease patients than in newly diagnosed patients, which suggested clonal expansion.

The method was multiplex PCR. The run used an Illumina HiSeq 4000. To build TCR beta libraries, CDR3 regions were amplified by Arm-PCR using iRepertoire HTBI primers. Before sequencing, the PCR products underwent gel purification. In the authors' own workflow: A total of 62 TRBV and approximately 13 TRBJ segments were identified across samples and were used for gene usage analysis of CDR3 amino acid clonotypes. COPE and FqMerger were used to merge the filtered high-quality paired reads into contigs. BLAST was used to align contigs to IMGT TRBV, TRBD and TRBJ reference genes, and CDR3 was defined according to IMGT. Any clonotype with a frequency above 0.1% was classified as a highly expanded clone. Repertoire diversity was measured by Shannon entropy, and V-J evenness by the Gini coefficient. Public clonotypes were defined as clonotypes shared by more than one individual. TCRdb ran its own pipeline on the public reads, namely fastp trimming at Q25 and MiXCR clone calling, and kept in-frame beta chains. For every CDR3 protein sequence, its rows merge into one entry that carries the most common genes and DNA. Here the V and J calls rest on TCRdb's processing, not on the authors' analysis. The sample table records 350,000 to 500,000 distinct CDR3 sequences; approximately 14% of these occur just once. 17% of the sample belongs to the ten largest clones.

Explained via the paper, the time point label denotes: newly diagnosed GD, antithyroid drugs for less than 3 months. RNA was extracted from PBMCs in TRIzol for both TCR sequencing and RNA sequencing. The diagnosis of Graves' disease was made according to American Thyroid Association guidelines. Recruitment of patients was carried out at an endocrinology department in Xi'an, China. From each patient, nine milliliters of peripheral blood was collected into an EDTA anticoagulant tube. Ficoll Paque Plus density gradient separation was used to isolate PBMCs, and no further T cell sorting was done. An Agilent 2100 Bioanalyzer and agarose gel were used to check RNA quality, while a NanoDrop 2000 measured RNA concentration. Note on this clonotype: What antigen it recognizes has not been identified. No clone much larger than this one lies a single base away; base qualities are absent.

The CDR3 numbers 15 residues from cysteine through phenylalanine. Only CDR3 DNA remains: 45 bases, in frame from the first base. Sequences LGHNA (CDR1) and YNFKEQ (CDR2) are obtained from the germline V gene. V was cut back by 3 bases and J by 5 bases, leaving a gap of 16 bases between them. The same sample was also used in a study of T cells in Graves' hyperthyroidism and ophthalmopathy. Per that second paper: A patient counted as having stable Graves' hyperthyroidism if no progression to ophthalmopathy occurred over 18 months of follow-up. Hyperthyroidism patients were aged 18 to 65 years and newly diagnosed, with disease duration of less than 2 months. Patients with uncontrolled infections, other autoimmune diseases, pregnancy or lactation were excluded. Clinical symptoms, serum thyroxine and TRAb, thyroid ultrasound, and orbital computed tomography formed the basis for the diagnoses. For the first round of RT-PCR on the TCR CDR3, the HTBI primer set was used together with the Qiagen OneStep RT-PCR kit. Most expanded thyroid clonotypes (frequency above 0.001) were also detected in blood, a finding suggesting that blood repertoires may reflect thyroid immune responses. In cross-validation, a model built on a 13 V-J signature told ophthalmopathy apart from stable hyperthyroidism with approximately 91% sensitivity and roughly 81% specificity, and in testing the same model reached 80%/75%. In validation, the model predicted progression to ophthalmopathy with 55% to 71% sensitivity and about 73% specificity, a median of 6.5 months before onset. To identify TCR V-J signatures that set the groups apart, the researchers used a discovery cohort of about a hundred patients, made up of 40 to 45 with Graves' ophthalmopathy and some 60 with stable Graves' hyperthyroidism. An independent validation cohort of about 19 hyperthyroidism patients and more than 15 patients who later progressed to ophthalmopathy tested prospective prediction of ophthalmopathy. The 100 discovery patients were randomly divided into training and test sets at a 7:3 ratio. In six Graves' hyperthyroidism patients, the study also compared T-cell repertoires from thyroid tissue with T-cell repertoires from blood. After blood sampling, hyperthyroidism patients were treated with methimazole at a starting dose of 30 mg daily, and ophthalmopathy patients were treated with high-dose intravenous methylprednisolone. The libraries were constructed in a second round of multiplex PCR and then size-selected and purified. The libraries were sequenced on an Illumina HiSeq2000 using paired-end 100 bp reads. SOAPnuke was used to process the raw data, removing reads that contained adapters or uncalled bases, had a mean Phred below 15, or lacked an exact match to the constant primer or identifier. COPE v1.2.5 was used to merge the high-quality paired reads, and each unique nucleotide sequence was defined as a clonotype. Clonotypes were aligned to IMGT TRBV, TRBD and TRBJ reference segments using MiTCR v1.1. The analysis included only V-J combinations with a frequency above 0.0001, which together covered around 99% of the repertoires. The TCS score was defined as F50 (clonal expansion) divided by E x V (chaos), with BLOSUM62-based TCRdist calculated between CDR3 peptides within each V-J. Welch's t-statistics and random forest reduced roughly 540 V-J features to 13, which were used in a naive Bayes classifier (R e1071). Sample size was not statistically predetermined, and blinding of investigators to group allocation was not performed. The paper reports TCR Vbeta CDR3 sequencing of 140 or so peripheral blood samples: approximately 41 ophthalmopathy, 70 to 85 hyperthyroidism and around 17 progressor patients.

The origin of this receptor is a woman aged 45 to 65 with Graves disease. Donor details come from another sample of the same person, matched by shared clones. The V gene is TRBV4-2 and the J gene is TRBJ1-1; possibly the D gene is TRBD1, per 6 matching bases. The sequenced sample was peripheral blood mononuclear cells (PBMCs), obtained at new diagnosis, from a patient treated with antithyroid drugs. In nucleotide form, the sequence is TGTGCCAGCAGCCACCCGACAGGTAGGGGGACTGAAGCTTTCTTT. It is translated as CASSHPTGRGTEAFF.